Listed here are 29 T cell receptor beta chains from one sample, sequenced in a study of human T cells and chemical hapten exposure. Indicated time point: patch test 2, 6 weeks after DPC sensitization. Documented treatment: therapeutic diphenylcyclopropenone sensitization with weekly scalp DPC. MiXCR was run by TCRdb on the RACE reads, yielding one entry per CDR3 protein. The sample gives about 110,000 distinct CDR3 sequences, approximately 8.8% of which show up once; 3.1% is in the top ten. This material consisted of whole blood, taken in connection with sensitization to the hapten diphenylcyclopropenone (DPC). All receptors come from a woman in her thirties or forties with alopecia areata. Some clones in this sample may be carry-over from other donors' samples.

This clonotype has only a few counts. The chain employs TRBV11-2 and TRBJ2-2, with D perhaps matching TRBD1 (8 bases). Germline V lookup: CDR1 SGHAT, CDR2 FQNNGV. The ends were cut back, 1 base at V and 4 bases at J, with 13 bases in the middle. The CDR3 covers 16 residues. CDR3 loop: CASSLGYRGGTGELFF. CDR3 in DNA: TGTGCCAGCAGCTTAGGCTACAGGGGGGGCACCGGGGAGCTGTTTTTT. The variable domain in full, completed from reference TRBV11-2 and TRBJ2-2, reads EAGVAQSPRYKIIEKRQSVAFWCNPISGHATLYWYQQILGQGPKLLIQFQNNGVVDDSQLPKDRFSAERLKGVDSTLKIQPAKLEDSAVYLCASSLGYRGGTGELFFGEGSRLTVL.

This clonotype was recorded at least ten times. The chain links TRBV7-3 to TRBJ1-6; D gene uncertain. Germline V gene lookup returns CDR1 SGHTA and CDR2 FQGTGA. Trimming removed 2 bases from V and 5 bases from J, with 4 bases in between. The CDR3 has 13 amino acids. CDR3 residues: CASSLLDNSPLHF. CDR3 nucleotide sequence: TGTGCCAGCAGCTTATTGGATAATTCACCCCTCCACTTT.

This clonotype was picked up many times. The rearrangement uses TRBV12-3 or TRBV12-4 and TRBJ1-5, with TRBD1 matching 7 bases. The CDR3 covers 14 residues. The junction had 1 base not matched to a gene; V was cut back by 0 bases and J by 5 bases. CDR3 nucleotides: TGTGCCAGCAGTTTAGCTACAGGGGATCAGCCCCAGCATTTT. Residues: CASSLATGDQPQHF.

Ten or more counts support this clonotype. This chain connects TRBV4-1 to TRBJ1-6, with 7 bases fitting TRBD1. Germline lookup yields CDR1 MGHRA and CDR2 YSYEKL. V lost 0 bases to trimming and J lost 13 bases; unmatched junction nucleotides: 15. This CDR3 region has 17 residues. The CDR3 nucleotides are TGCGCCAGCAGCCAAGAAGGGTTAGCGACAGGGTTTATCCCCCTCCACTTT. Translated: CASSQEGLATGFIPLHF.

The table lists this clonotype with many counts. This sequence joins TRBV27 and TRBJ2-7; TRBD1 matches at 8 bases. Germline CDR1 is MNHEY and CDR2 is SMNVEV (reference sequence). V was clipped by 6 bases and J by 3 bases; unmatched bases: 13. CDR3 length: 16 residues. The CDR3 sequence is CASSRQARDRYYEQYF. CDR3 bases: TGTGCCAGCAGCCGACAGGCCCGGGACAGGTACTACGAGCAGTACTTC.

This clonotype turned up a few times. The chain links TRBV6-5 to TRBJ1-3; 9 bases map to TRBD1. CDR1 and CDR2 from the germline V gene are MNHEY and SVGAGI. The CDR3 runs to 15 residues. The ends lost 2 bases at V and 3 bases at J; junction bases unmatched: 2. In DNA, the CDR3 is TGTGCCAGCAGTTACGGGACAGGGATTGGAAACACCATATATTTT. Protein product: CASSYGTGIGNTIYF.

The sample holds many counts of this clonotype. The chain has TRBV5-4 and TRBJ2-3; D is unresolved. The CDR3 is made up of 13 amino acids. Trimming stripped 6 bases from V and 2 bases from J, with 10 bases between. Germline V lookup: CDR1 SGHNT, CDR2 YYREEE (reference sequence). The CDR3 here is CASTSVFTDTQYF. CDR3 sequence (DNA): TGTGCCAGCACTTCCGTATTCACAGATACGCAGTATTTT.

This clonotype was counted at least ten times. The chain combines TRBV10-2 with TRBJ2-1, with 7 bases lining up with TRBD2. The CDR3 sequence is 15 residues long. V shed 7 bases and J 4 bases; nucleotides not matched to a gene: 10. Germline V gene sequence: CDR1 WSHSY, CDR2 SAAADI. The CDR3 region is CASKLASGAYNEQFF. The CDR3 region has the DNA TGCGCCAGCAAGTTAGCCAGCGGGGCGTACAATGAGCAGTTCTTC.

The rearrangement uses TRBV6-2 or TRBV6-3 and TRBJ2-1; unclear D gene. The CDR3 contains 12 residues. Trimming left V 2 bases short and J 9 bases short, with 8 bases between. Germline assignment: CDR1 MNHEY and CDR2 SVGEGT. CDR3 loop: CASSYPQVEQFF. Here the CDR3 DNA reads TGTGCCAGCAGTTACCCCCAGGTTGAGCAGTTCTTC.

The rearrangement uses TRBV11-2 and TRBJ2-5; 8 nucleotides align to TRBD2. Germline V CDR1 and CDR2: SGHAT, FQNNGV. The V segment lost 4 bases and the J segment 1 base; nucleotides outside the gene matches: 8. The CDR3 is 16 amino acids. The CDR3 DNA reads TGTGCCAGCAGCTCAAGCGGGGGATATTCCCAAGAGACCCAGTACTTC. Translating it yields CASSSSGGYSQETQYF.

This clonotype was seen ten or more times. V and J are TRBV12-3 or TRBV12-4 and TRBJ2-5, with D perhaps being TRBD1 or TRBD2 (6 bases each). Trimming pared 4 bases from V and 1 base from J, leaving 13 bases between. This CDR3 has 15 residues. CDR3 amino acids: CASSYGRGPQETQYF. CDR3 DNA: TGTGCCAGCAGTTACGGACGGGGGCCCCAAGAGACCCAGTACTTC.

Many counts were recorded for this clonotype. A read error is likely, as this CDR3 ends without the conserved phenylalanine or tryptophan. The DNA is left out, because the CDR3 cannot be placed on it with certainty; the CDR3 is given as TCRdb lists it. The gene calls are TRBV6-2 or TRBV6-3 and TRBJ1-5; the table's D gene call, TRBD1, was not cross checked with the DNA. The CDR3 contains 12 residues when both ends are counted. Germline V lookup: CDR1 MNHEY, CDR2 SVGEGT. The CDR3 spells CASSYPRPTTGV.

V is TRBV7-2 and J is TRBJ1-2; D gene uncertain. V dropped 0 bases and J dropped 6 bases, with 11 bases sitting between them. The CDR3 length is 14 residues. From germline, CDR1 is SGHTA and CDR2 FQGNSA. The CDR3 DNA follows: TGTGCCAGCAGCTTAGCAACCAGCCCTGATGGCTACACCTTC. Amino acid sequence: CASSLATSPDGYTF.

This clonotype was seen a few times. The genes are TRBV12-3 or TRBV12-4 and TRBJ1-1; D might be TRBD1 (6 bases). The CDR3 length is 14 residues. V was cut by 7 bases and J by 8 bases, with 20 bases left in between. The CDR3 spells CASTLSGPQGEAFF. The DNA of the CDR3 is TGTGCCAGCACCTTATCCGGTCCACAGGGCGAAGCTTTCTTT.

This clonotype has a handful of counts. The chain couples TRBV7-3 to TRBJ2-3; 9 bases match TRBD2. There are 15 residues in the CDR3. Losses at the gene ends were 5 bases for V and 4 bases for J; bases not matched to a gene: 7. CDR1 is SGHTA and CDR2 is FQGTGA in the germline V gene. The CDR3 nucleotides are TGTGCCAGCAGCCCCCTGACTAGCGGCGCAGATACGCAGTATTTT. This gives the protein CASSPLTSGADTQYF.

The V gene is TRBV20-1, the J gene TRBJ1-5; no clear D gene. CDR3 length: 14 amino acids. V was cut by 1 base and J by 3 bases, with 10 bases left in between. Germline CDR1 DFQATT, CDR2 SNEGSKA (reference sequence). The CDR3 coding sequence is TGCAGTGCTAGAGTACCGGGCCCCAATCAGCCCCAGCATTTT. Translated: CSARVPGPNQPQHF.

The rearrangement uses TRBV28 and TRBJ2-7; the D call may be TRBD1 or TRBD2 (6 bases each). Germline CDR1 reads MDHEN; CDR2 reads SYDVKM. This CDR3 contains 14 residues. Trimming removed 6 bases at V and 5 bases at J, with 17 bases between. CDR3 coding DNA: TGTGCCAGCAGCAGACACGGGGGCCTGGACGAGCAGTACTTC. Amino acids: CASSRHGGLDEQYF.

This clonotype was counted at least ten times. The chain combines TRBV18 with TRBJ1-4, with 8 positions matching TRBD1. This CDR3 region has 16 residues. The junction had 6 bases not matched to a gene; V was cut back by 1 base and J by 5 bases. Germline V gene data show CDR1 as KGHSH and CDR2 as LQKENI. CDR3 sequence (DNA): TGTGCCAGCTCACCACTAACAGGGGGTTCGAATGAAAAACTGTTTTTT. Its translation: CASSPLTGGSNEKLFF.

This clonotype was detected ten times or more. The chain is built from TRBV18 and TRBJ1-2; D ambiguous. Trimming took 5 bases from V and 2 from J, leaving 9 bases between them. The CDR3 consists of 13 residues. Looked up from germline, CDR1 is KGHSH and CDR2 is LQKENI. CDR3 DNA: TGTGCCAGCTCATCCACACCGAACTATGGCTACACCTTC. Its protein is CASSSTPNYGYTF.

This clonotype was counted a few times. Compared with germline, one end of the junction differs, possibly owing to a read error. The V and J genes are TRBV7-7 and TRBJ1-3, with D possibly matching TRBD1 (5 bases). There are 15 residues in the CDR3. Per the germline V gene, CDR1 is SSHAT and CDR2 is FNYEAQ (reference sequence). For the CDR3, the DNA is TGTGCTAGCAGCTTAGGGAACGGGGCAGGAAACACCATATATTTT. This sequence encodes CASSLGNGAGNTIYF.

CDR3 coding DNA: TGTGCCAGCAGTCTGCTCCCACTGACAGGTAACTACGAGCAGTACTTC. Amino acid sequence: CASSLLPLTGNYEQYF. The gene calls are TRBV7-9 and TRBJ2-7; perhaps TRBD1 as D (6 bases). The germline V gene has CDR1 SEHNR and CDR2 FQNEAQ (reference sequence). Trimming shortened V by 6 bases and J by 3 bases, and 21 bases separated the two germline ends. This CDR3 has 16 amino acids.

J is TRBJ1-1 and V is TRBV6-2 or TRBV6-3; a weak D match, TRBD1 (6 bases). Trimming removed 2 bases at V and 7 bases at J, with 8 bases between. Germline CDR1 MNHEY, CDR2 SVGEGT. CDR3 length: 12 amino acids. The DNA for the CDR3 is TGTGCCAGCAGTTACAAACAGGGTGAAGCTTTCTTT. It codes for CASSYKQGEAFF.

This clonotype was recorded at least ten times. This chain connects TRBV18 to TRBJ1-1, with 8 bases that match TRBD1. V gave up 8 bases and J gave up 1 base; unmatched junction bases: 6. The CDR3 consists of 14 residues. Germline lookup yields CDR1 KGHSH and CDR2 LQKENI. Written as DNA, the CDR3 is TGTGCCAGCCCGGGACAGGATCCGAACACTGAAGCTTTCTTT. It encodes CASPGQDPNTEAFF.

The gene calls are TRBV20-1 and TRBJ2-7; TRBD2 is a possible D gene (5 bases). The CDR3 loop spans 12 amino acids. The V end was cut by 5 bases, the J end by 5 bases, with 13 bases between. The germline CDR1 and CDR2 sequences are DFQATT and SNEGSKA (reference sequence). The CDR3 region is CSASKSGNEQYF. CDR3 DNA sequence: TGCAGTGCTTCTAAGTCCGGGAACGAGCAGTACTTC.

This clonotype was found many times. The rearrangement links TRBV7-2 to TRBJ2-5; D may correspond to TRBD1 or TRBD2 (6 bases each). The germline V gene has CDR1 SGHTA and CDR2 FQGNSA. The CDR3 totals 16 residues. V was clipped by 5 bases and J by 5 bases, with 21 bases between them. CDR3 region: CASSPGNSGARETQYF. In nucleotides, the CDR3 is TGTGCCAGCAGCCCGGGGAATTCGGGGGCCAGGGAGACCCAGTACTTC.

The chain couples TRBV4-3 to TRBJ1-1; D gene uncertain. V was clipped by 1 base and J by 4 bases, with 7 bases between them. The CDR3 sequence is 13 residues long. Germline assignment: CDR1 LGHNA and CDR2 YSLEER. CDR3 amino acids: CASSQAGFTEAFF. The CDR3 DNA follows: TGCGCCAGCAGCCAAGCCGGGTTCACTGAAGCTTTCTTT.

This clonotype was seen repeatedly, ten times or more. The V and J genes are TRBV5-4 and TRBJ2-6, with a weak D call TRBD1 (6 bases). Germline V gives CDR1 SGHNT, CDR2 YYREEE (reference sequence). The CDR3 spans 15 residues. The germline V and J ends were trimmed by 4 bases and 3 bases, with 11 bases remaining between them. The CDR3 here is CASSGNRVGANVLTF. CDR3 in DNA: TGTGCCAGCAGCGGAAACAGGGTTGGGGCCAACGTCCTGACTTTC.

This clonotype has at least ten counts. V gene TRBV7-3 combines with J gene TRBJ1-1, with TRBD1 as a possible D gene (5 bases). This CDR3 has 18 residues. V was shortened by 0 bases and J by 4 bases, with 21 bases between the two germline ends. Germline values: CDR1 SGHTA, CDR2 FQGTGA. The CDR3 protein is CASSLTGGFTAGSTEAFF. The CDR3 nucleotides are TGTGCCAGCAGCTTAACCGGTGGGTTCACAGCAGGGAGCACTGAAGCTTTCTTT. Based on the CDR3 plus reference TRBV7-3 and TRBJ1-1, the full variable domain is GAGVSQTPSNKVTEKGKYVELRCDPISGHTALYWYRQSLGQGPEFLIYFQGTGAADDSGLPNDRFFAVRPEGSVSTLKIQRTERGDSAVYLCASSLTGGFTAGSTEAFFGQGTRLTVV.

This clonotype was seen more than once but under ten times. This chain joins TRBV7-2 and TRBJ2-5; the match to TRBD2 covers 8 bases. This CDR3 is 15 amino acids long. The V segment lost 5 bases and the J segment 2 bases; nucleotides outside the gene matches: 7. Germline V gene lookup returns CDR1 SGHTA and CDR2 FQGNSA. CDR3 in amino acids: CASSAGTSLQETQYF. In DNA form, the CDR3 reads TGTGCCAGCAGCGCCGGGACTAGTTTACAAGAGACCCAGTACTTC.